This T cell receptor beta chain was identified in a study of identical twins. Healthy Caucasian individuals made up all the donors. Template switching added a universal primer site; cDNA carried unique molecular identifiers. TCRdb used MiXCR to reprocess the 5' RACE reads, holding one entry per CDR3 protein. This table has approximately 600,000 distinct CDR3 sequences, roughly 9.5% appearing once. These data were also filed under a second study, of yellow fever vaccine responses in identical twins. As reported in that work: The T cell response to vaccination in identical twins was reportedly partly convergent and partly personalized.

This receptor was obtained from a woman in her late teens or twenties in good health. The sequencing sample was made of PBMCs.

The CDR3 spells CASSYLAGGVADTQYF. CDR3 DNA: TGCGCCAGCAGCTACCTAGCGGGAGGGGTCGCAGATACGCAGTATTTT. This chain links TRBV4-3 with TRBJ2-3, with 12 bases that match TRBD2. V shed 5 bases, J shed 4 bases, and the junction held 7 bases outside the gene matches. The CDR3 contains 16 residues. The germline CDR1 and CDR2 sequences are LGHNA and YSLEER.